These 22 T cell receptor beta chains were sequenced from one sample in a study of blood T cell repertoires in COVID-19. Data came from immunoSEQ multiplex PCR; TCRdb stores just in-frame clones and leaves some out. The sample yields about 200,000 clones, 90% seen once. Sequencing was done on a sample of peripheral blood. All receptors derive from a man between 50 and 59 years old with acute or convalescent COVID-19.

The V and J genes are TRBV18 and TRBJ1-2; 11 bases map to TRBD1. From germline, CDR1 is KGHSH and CDR2 LQKENI. This CDR3 contains 16 residues. V trimming: 2 bases; J trimming: 4 bases; junction bases outside the gene matches: 6. The CDR3 DNA follows: TGTGCCAGCTCACCAGGACAGGGGGCCGACGCCTATGGCTACACCTTC. This encodes CASSPGQGADAYGYTF.

This chain joins TRBV29-1 and TRBJ2-3, with a possible D match to TRBD1 (5 bases). This CDR3 has 13 residues. Trimming pared 6 bases from V and 5 bases from J, leaving 15 bases between. Germline CDR1 reads SQVTM; CDR2 reads ANQGSEA. The DNA of the CDR3 is TGCAGCGTCATAGCCAGGGCCGTAGATACGCAGTATTTT. Translation: CSVIARAVDTQYF.

The chain employs TRBV5-5 and TRBJ2-7; tentative D call: TRBD1 (5 bases). Trimming pared 4 bases from V and 0 bases from J, leaving 8 bases between. The CDR3 loop spans 13 amino acids. The germline CDR1 and CDR2 sequences are SGHKS and YYEKEE (reference sequence). CDR3 nucleotide sequence: TGTGCCAGCAGCAGACAGCCCTCCTACGAGCAGTACGTC. Translated, it gives CASSRQPSYEQYV.

The genes are TRBV28 and TRBJ1-2, with TRBD1 identical over 9 bases. The CDR3 runs 14 residues. Per germline, CDR1 MDHEN and CDR2 SYDVKM. V gave up 4 bases and J gave up 4 bases; unmatched junction bases: 4. The CDR3 protein is CASSWDRVSYGYTF. Here the CDR3 DNA reads TGTGCCAGCAGTTGGGACAGGGTCTCCTATGGCTACACCTTC.

The rearrangement links TRBV5-4 to TRBJ1-6; 7 bases are a match to TRBD1. Looked up from germline, CDR1 is SGHNT and CDR2 is YYREEE (reference sequence). V lost 2 bases to trimming and J lost 8 bases; unmatched junction nucleotides: 4. The CDR3 is 14 amino acids. The CDR3 coding sequence is TGTGCCAGCAGCTTTGAGGGGGCGTATTCACCCCTCCACTTT. Protein product: CASSFEGAYSPLHF.

The V and J genes are TRBV6-2 or TRBV6-3 and TRBJ1-1, with 7 bases fitting TRBD1. The CDR3 consists of 17 residues. V was pared by 0 bases and J by 6 bases, with 13 bases of the junction left unmatched. Germline lookup yields CDR1 MNHEY and CDR2 SVGEGT. CDR3 region: CASSYSSGGTVRSEAFF. In nucleotides, the CDR3 is TGTGCCAGCAGTTACTCGTCTGGAGGGACAGTACGTTCTGAAGCTTTCTTT.

In this sample, this clone turned up a few times. The gene calls are TRBV7-3 and TRBJ1-1; D unclear. This CDR3 has 13 amino acids. V shed 4 bases and J shed 0 bases, with 6 bases lying between them. Germline CDR1 and CDR2: SGHTA and FQGTGA. The CDR3 DNA reads as TGTGCCAGCAGCTCACAGATGAACACTGAAGCTTTCTTT. This sequence encodes CASSSQMNTEAFF.

V and J are TRBV7-3 and TRBJ2-1; TRBD2 matches at 14 bases. V lost 5 bases and J lost 7; bases outside the gene matches: 7. The CDR3 has 16 residues. Germline V gene sequence: CDR1 SGHTA, CDR2 FQGTGA. The CDR3 is CASSPPGTSGSNEQFF. CDR3 bases: TGTGCCAGCAGCCCACCCGGGACTAGCGGGAGTAATGAGCAGTTCTTC.

This clone was found a few times. V gene TRBV4-1 combines with J gene TRBJ2-3, with 9 bases matching TRBD1. V dropped 4 bases and J dropped 1; count of bases not matched to a gene: 9. Germline V gene data show CDR1 as MGHRA and CDR2 as YSYEKL. This CDR3 has 17 residues. This CDR3 is CASSRGKDRGRTDTQYF. For the CDR3, the DNA is TGCGCCAGCAGCCGGGGGAAGGACAGGGGCCGCACAGATACGCAGTATTTT.

The chain employs TRBV7-9 and TRBJ1-2, with 10 bases aligning to TRBD1. Looked up from germline, CDR1 is SEHNR and CDR2 is FQNEAQ (reference sequence). The CDR3 runs to 14 residues. Trimming took 5 bases from V and 7 from J; bases not matched to a gene: 7. The CDR3 region has the DNA TGTGCCAGCAGCGCCTGGGGGGACAGGGGTGGCTACACCTTC. It yields the protein CASSAWGDRGGYTF. The whole variable domain, filled in from reference TRBV7-9 and TRBJ1-2, reads DTGVSQNPRHKITKRGQNVTFRCDPISEHNRLYWYRQTLGQGPEFLTYFQNEAQLEKSRLLSDRFSAERPKGSFSTLEIQRTEQGDSAMYLCASSAWGDRGGYTFGSGTRLTVV.

The rearrangement links TRBV7-3 to TRBJ2-1, with 8 bases matching TRBD2. Germline V gene lookup returns CDR1 SGHTA and CDR2 FQGTGA. V shed 1 base and J 8 bases; nucleotides not matched to a gene: 7. The CDR3 has 15 amino acids. CDR3 nucleotide sequence: TGTGCCAGCAGCTTAAACCCAGCGGGAGTGGATGAGCAGTTCTTC. Translated, it gives CASSLNPAGVDEQFF.

This chain links TRBV3-1 (or the pseudogene TRBV3-2) with TRBJ2-7; D is unresolved. CDR1 LGHDT and CDR2 YNNKEL come from the germline V gene (reference sequence). The V end was cut by 2 bases, the J end by 1 base, with 12 bases between. The CDR3 loop spans 15 amino acids. CDR3 DNA sequence: TGTGCCAGCAGCCAATCGGTCAACCCGTCCTACGAGCAGTACTTC. Amino acids: CASSQSVNPSYEQYF.

The chain uses TRBV28 and TRBJ1-2; weak D call: TRBD1 (6 bases). Germline values: CDR1 MDHEN, CDR2 SYDVKM. Trimming pared 4 bases from V and 1 base from J, leaving 13 bases between. This CDR3 contains 15 residues. CDR3: CASSSQTGGNYGYTF. CDR3 bases: TGTGCCAGCAGTTCCCAGACAGGCGGTAACTATGGCTACACCTTC.

This clone occurred once. The same CDR3 can be traced to other DNA sequences in this sample. The genes are TRBV30 and TRBJ2-5; D gene unclear. The V gene's germline CDR1 is GTSNPN and CDR2 SVGIG (reference sequence). Trimming pared 0 bases from V and 5 bases from J, leaving 7 bases between. The CDR3 is made up of 12 amino acids. The CDR3 nucleotides are TGTGCCTGGAGTGTACTCGGGGAGACCCAGTACTTC. This sequence encodes CAWSVLGETQYF.

The rearrangement links TRBV3-1 (or the pseudogene TRBV3-2) to TRBJ2-7, with 8 bases that match TRBD2. Germline V lookup: CDR1 LGHDT, CDR2 YNNKEL (reference sequence). The CDR3 runs 17 residues. V was pared by 0 bases and J by 0 bases, with 7 bases of the junction left unmatched. In nucleotides, the CDR3 is TGTGCCAGCAGCCAAGAGCCTCTAGCGGGTAGCTCCTACGAGCAGTACGTC. Its translation is CASSQEPLAGSSYEQYV.

The chain joins TRBV7-2 to TRBJ2-3; 9 nucleotides line up with TRBD2. There are 18 residues in the CDR3. Germline-derived CDR1 and CDR2 are SGHTA and FQGNSA. V shed 2 bases and J 1 base; nucleotides not matched to a gene: 10. The CDR3 sequence: CASSLYGGGRAGTDTQYF. CDR3 DNA: TGTGCCAGCAGCTTATATGGAGGCGGGAGGGCCGGCACAGATACGCAGTATTTT.

The gene calls are TRBV28 and TRBJ1-2; D remains ambiguous. V was cut by 2 bases and J by 6 bases, with 16 bases left in between. The germline V gene has CDR1 MDHEN and CDR2 SYDVKM. CDR3 size: 15 residues. The chain's CDR3 is CASSLVRAGGHGYTF. CDR3 coding DNA: TGTGCCAGCAGTTTAGTGCGGGCGGGCGGTCATGGCTACACCTTC.

The chain employs TRBV3-1 (or the pseudogene TRBV3-2) and TRBJ1-6; no clear D gene. V shed 2 bases and J shed 11 bases, with 10 bases lying between them. The CDR3 spans 13 residues. The germline CDR1 and CDR2 sequences are LGHDT and YNNKEL (reference sequence). The CDR3 spells CASSQRYQTPLHF. The CDR3 DNA reads as TGTGCCAGCAGCCAAAGATACCAGACACCCCTCCACTTT.

The CDR3 nucleotides read TGTGCCAGCAGCACCGCAGGTACATCGGATGAAAAACTGTTTTTT. This gives the protein CASSTAGTSDEKLFF. The J gene is TRBJ1-4, the V gene TRBV9; D uncertain. The CDR3 totals 15 residues. The V and J ends lost 4 bases and 6 bases respectively, with 16 bases between them. From germline, CDR1 is SGDLS and CDR2 YYNGEE.

This rearrangement joins TRBV28 to TRBJ2-5; D may be TRBD1 (6 bases). Germline V CDR1 and CDR2: MDHEN, SYDVKM. V lost 6 bases and J 2 bases, leaving 16 bases between the germline ends. The CDR3 runs to 15 residues. In DNA, the CDR3 is TGTGCCAGCAGCTCCCCGACAGGCCCGCAAGAGACCCAGTACTTC. Translating gives CASSSPTGPQETQYF. The full variable domain, completed using reference TRBV28 and TRBJ2-5, is DVKVTQSSRYLVKRTGEKVFLECVQDMDHENMFWYRQDPGLGLRLIYFSYDVKMKEKGDIPEGYSVSREKKERFSLILESASTNQTSMYLCASSSPTGPQETQYFGPGTRLLVL.

This clone was recorded a few times. The chain joins TRBV20-1 to TRBJ1-4, with no clear D. The V gene lost 5 bases and the J gene lost 6 bases, with 7 bases spanning the gap. The CDR3 length is 11 residues. Germline V gene sequence: CDR1 DFQATT, CDR2 SNEGSKA (reference sequence). The CDR3 sequence is CSAYGYEKLFF. The CDR3 coding sequence is TGCAGTGCTTACGGGTATGAAAAACTGTTTTTT.

V usage is TRBV4-3 and J usage is TRBJ2-3; tentative D call: TRBD1 (6 bases). The CDR3 loop spans 16 amino acids. Trimming stripped 0 bases from V and 3 bases from J, with 13 bases between. Germline V gene lookup returns CDR1 LGHNA and CDR2 YSLEER. CDR3 DNA sequence: TGCGCCAGCAGCCAAGAAGCAGGGGTCAGGACAGATACGCAGTATTTT. Translating gives CASSQEAGVRTDTQYF.